This entry concerns a single T cell receptor (beta chain). This sample is drawn from a study of control samples from healthy donors and cancer patients. The repertoire was sequenced with immunoSEQ multiplex PCR; TCRdb's copy has only in-frame clones and lacks some. The sample comprises some 100,000 clones, around 88% of which are singletons, and roughly a sixth rests with the top ten. From germline, CDR1 is SGHTA and CDR2 FQGNSA. Trimming removed 5 bases at V and 5 bases at J, with 14 bases between. This CDR3 spans 14 amino acids. This chain joins TRBV7-2 and TRBJ2-3; D may correspond to TRBD1 or TRBD2 (5 bases each). Sequenced: blood. This TCR derives from a woman in her forties or fifties in good health. CDR3 sequence: CASSQGPSGDTQYF. In nucleotides, the CDR3 is TGTGCCAGCAGCCAGGGACCTTCGGGAGATACGCAGTATTTT. Based on the CDR3 plus reference TRBV7-2 and TRBJ2-3, the full variable domain is GAGVSQSPSNKVTEKGKDVELRCDPISGHTALYWYRQSLGQGLEFLIYFQGNSAPDKSGLPSDRFSAERTGGSVSTLTIQRTQQEDSAVYLCASSQGPSGDTQYFGPGTRLTVL.